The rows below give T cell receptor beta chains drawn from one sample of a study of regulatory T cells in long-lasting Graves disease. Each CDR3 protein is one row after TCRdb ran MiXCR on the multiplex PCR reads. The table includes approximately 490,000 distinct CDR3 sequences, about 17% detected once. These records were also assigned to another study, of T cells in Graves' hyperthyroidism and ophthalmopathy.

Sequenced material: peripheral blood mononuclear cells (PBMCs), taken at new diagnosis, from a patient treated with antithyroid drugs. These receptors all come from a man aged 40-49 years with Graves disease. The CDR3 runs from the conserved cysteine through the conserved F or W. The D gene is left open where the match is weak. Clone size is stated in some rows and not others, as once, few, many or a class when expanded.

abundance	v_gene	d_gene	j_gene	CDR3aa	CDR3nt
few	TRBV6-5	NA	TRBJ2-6	CASSYSGFSGANVLTF	TGTGCCAGCAGTTACTCGGGTTTCTCTGGGGCCAACGTCCTGACTTTC
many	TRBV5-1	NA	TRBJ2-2	CASSLLGNTGELFF	TGTGCCAGCAGCCTTCTAGGGAACACCGGGGAGCTGTTTTTT
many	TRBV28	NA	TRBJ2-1	CASSFWGTEVGYNEQFF	TGTGCCAGCAGTTTTTGGGGGACGGAGGTTGGTTACAATGAGCAGTTCTTC
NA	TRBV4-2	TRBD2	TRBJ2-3	CASSPRASGADTQYF	TGTGCCAGCAGCCCTCGGGCTAGCGGAGCAGATACGCAGTATTTT
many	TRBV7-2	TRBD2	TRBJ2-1	CASSLGTSGTLQFF	TGTGCCAGCAGCTTAGGGACTAGCGGGACTCTGCAGTTCTTC
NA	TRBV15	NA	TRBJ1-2	CATKSSGINYGYTF	TGTGCCACCAAATCCTCCGGGATTAACTATGGCTACACCTTC
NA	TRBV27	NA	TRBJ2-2	CASSLLGDTGELFF	TGTGCCAGCAGTTTATTAGGGGACACCGGGGAGCTGTTTTTT
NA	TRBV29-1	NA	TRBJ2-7	CSVEVRGSSGEQYF	TGCAGCGTTGAGGTACGGGGCTCTAGTGGCGAGCAGTACTTC
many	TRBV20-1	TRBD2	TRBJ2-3	CSATASGLASTDTQYF	TGCAGTGCTACCGCGTCGGGACTAGCTAGCACAGATACGCAGTATTTT
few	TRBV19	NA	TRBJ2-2	CASESSGHVGTGELFF	TGTGCCAGTGAGTCGTCAGGGCATGTCGGCACCGGGGAGCTGTTTTTT
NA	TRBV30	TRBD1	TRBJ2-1	CAWNGQEYNEQFF	TGTGCCTGGAACGGACAGGAGTACAATGAGCAGTTCTTC
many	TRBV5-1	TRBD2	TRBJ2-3	CASSWGAGGRTDTQYF	TGCGCCAGCAGCTGGGGCGCGGGAGGACGAACAGATACGCAGTATTTT
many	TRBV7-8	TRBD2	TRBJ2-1	CASRQRETHNEQFF	TGTGCCAGCAGACAGCGGGAGACCCACAATGAGCAGTTCTTC
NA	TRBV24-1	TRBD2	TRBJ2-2	CATSDWVSGITGELFF	TGTGCCACCAGTGATTGGGTTAGCGGGATCACCGGGGAGCTGTTTTTT
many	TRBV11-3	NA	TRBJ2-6	CASSLGGGGSGANVLTF	TGTGCCAGCAGCTTGGGAGGGGGAGGCTCTGGGGCCAACGTCCTGACTTTC
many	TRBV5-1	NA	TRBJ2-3	CASSLATDTQYF	TGTGCCAGCAGTTTAGCGACAGATACGCAGTATTTT
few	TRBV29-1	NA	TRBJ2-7	CSVEASQAEQYF	TGCAGCGTTGAAGCGAGTCAGGCGGAGCAGTACTTC
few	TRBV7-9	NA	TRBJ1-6	CASSPRGNSPLHF	TGTGCCAGCAGCCCTCGTGGAAATTCACCCCTCCACTTT
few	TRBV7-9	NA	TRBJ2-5	CASSLISKRETQYF	TGTGCCAGCAGCTTGATAAGTAAGAGGGAGACCCAGTACTTC
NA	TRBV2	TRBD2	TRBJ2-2	CVGRSGGNTGELFF	TGTGTCGGACGTAGCGGGGGGAACACCGGGGAGCTGTTTTTT
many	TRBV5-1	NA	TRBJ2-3	CASSPDSRGDTQYF	TGCGCCAGCAGCCCCGATTCGCGCGGAGATACGCAGTATTTT
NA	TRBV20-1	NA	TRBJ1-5	CSASVAGEVHQPQHF	TGCAGTGCTTCCGTAGCAGGGGAAGTGCATCAGCCCCAGCATTTT
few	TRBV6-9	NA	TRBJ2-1	CASSSQGVRYNEQFF	TGTGCCAGCAGTTCTCAGGGCGTACGATACAATGAGCAGTTCTTC
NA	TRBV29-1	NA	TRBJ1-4	CSVGWVANEKLFF	TGCAGCGTGGGGTGGGTCGCTAATGAAAAACTGTTTTTT
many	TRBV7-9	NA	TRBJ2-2	CASRSIATGELFF	TGTGCCAGCAGATCTATCGCGACCGGGGAGCTGTTTTTT
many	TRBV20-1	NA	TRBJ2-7	CSARDYRGGEQYF	TGCAGTGCTAGAGATTACAGAGGCGGCGAGCAGTACTTC
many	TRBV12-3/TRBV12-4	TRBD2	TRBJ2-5	CASSSLAGGGETQYF	TGTGCCAGCAGTTCCCTAGCGGGAGGGGGAGAGACCCAGTACTTC
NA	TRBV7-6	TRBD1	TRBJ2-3	CASRRGQGATDTQYF	TGTGCCAGCAGACGCGGACAGGGGGCTACGGATACGCAGTATTTT
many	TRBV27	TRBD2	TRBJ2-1	CASSLSSGSREQFF	TGTGCCAGCAGCCTTTCTAGCGGGAGTCGTGAGCAGTTCTTC
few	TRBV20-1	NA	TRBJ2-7	CSARVQGQGYEQYF	TGCAGTGCTAGAGTTCAGGGTCAAGGCTACGAGCAGTACTTC
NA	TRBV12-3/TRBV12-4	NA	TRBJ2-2	CASSQLRSGELFF	TGTGCCAGCAGCCAATTGAGGTCCGGGGAGCTGTTTTTT
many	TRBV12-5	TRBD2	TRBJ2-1	CASGVLSGRANEQFF	TGTGCTAGTGGAGTCCTCAGCGGGAGGGCCAATGAGCAGTTCTTC
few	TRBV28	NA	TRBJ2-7	CASSLDRAYEQHF	TGTGCCAGCAGTTTGGACAGAGCCTACGAGCAGCACTTC
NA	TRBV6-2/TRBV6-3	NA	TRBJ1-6	CASSERANSPLHF	TGTGCCAGCAGTGAACGTGCTAATTCACCCCTCCACTTT
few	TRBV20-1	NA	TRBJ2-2	CSASRAGNTGELFF	TGCAGTGCTAGTCGGGCAGGGAACACCGGGGAGCTGTTTTTT
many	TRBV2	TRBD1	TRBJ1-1	CASSRDSMNTEAFF	TGTGCCAGCAGTCGGGACAGCATGAACACTGAAGCTTTCTTT
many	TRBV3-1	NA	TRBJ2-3	CASSQETTTSTDTQYF	TGTGCCAGCAGCCAAGAGACAACAACTAGCACAGATACGCAGTATTTT
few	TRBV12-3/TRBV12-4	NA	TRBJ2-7	CASSFKAGSYEQYF	TGTGCCAGCAGTTTTAAGGCCGGCTCCTACGAGCAGTACTTC
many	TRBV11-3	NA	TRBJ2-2	CASSLVSRTVANTGELFF	TGTGCCAGCAGCTTAGTATCCCGGACAGTGGCTAACACCGGGGAGCTGTTTTTT
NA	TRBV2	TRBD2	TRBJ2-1	CASSEAGLAGYNEQFF	TGTGCCAGCAGTGAAGCCGGACTAGCGGGCTACAATGAGCAGTTCTTC
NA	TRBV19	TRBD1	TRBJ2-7	CASSNLVQGANEQYF	TGTGCCAGTAGTAACCTCGTACAGGGGGCTAACGAGCAGTACTTC
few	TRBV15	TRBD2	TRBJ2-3	CATSNVGLAGITDTQYF	TGTGCCACCAGCAATGTCGGACTAGCGGGTATCACAGATACGCAGTATTTT
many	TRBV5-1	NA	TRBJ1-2	CASSARSGDYGYTF	TGCGCCAGCAGCGCCCGATCCGGGGACTATGGCTACACCTTC
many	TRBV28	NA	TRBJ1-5	CASSLMGRDQPQHF	TGTGCCAGCAGTTTAATGGGCAGGGATCAGCCCCAGCATTTT
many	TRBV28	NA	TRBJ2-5	CASWRMGVETQYF	TGTGCCAGCTGGAGAATGGGGGTAGAGACCCAGTACTTC
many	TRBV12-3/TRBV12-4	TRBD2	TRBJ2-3	CASRGTSISTDTQYF	TGTGCCAGCAGGGGGACTAGCATCTCCACAGATACGCAGTATTTT
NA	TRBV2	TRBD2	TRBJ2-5	CASETGLAGGETQYF	TGTGCCAGCGAGACGGGACTAGCGGGAGGAGAGACCCAGTACTTC
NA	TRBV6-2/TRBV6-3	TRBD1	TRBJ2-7	CASTGQGVPYEQYF	TGTGCCAGCACCGGACAGGGGGTCCCCTACGAGCAGTACTTC
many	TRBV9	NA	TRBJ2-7	CASSPTGAASPYEQYF	TGTGCCAGCAGCCCTACCGGAGCGGCTAGTCCCTACGAGCAGTACTTC
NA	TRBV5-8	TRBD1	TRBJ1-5	CASSGTGFGNQPQHF	TGTGCCAGCAGCGGGACAGGGTTCGGCAATCAGCCCCAGCATTTT
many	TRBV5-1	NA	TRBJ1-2	CASSLEGADGYTF	TGCGCCAGCAGCTTGGAGGGCGCGGACGGCTACACCTTC
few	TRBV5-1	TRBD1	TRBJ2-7	CASSGTVGSYEQYF	TGCGCCAGCAGCGGGACAGTGGGCTCCTACGAGCAGTACTTC
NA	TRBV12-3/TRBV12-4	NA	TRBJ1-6	CASSGGGQTYNSPLHF	TGTGCCAGCAGTGGGGGGGGGCAGACCTATAATTCACCCCTCCACTTT
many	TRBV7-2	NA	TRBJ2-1	CASSPPQAGLYNEQFF	TGTGCCAGCAGTCCTCCTCAGGCGGGACTCTACAATGAGCAGTTCTTC
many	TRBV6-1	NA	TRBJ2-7	CASSGRAGPTYEQYF	TGTGCCAGCAGTGGAAGGGCAGGACCCACCTACGAGCAGTACTTC
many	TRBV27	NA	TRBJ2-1	CASSSVKGGQGEQFF	TGTGCCAGCAGTTCCGTGAAGGGGGGCCAAGGTGAGCAGTTCTTC
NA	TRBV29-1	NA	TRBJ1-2	CSVVRGSDYGYTF	TGCAGCGTTGTACGGGGCTCTGACTATGGCTACACCTTC
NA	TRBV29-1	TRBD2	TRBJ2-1	CSVGGGISGRARYNEQFF	TGCAGCGTTGGAGGGGGTATTAGCGGGAGGGCCAGGTACAATGAGCAGTTCTTC
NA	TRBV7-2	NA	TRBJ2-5	CASSLAIQSGTQYF	TGTGCCAGCAGCTTAGCTATACAATCGGGCACGCAGTACTTC